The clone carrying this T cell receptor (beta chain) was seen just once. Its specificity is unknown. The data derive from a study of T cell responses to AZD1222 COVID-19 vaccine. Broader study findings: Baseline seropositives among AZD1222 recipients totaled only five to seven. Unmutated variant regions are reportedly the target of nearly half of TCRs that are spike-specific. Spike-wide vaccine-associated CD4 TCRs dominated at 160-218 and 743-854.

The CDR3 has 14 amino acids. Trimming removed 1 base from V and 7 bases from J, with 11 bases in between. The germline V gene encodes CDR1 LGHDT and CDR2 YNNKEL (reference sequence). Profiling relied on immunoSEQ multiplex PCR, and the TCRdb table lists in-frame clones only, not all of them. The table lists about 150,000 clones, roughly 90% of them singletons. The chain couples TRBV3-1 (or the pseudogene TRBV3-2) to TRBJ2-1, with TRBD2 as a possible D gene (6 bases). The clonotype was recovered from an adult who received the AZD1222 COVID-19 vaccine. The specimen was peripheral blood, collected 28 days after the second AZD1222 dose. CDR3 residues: CASSQGLEYNEQFF. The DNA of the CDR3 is TGTGCCAGCAGCCAAGGACTAGAATATAATGAGCAGTTCTTC.